What follows are 27 T cell receptor beta chains derived from one specimen sequenced in a study of T cell responses to AZD1222 COVID-19 vaccine. Method: immunoSEQ multiplex PCR; TCRdb's copy keeps in-frame clones and lacks some. The sample includes about 61,000 clones, over 75% of them seen just once. The material sequenced was peripheral blood, taken 28 days after the second AZD1222 dose. The origin of the receptors is an adult who received the AZD1222 COVID-19 vaccine.

V and J are TRBV7-2 and TRBJ2-1, with 9 bases fitting TRBD2. The CDR3 covers 17 residues. The germline CDR1 and CDR2 sequences are SGHTA and FQGNSA. The V segment lost 5 bases and the J segment 9 bases; nucleotides outside the gene matches: 17. The chain's CDR3 is CASSQTFGAGGHSEQFF. The DNA for the CDR3 is TGTGCCAGCAGCCAAACCTTCGGGGCGGGAGGGCACAGTGAGCAGTTCTTC.

V gene TRBV28 combines with J gene TRBJ2-1; 9 bases match TRBD2. Germline V CDR1 and CDR2: MDHEN, SYDVKM. The CDR3 totals 15 residues. After removal of 3 bases from V and 7 bases from J, the junction contained 7 bases not matched to a gene. CDR3 amino acids: CASSFWGGGGNEQFF. Here the CDR3 DNA reads TGTGCCAGCAGTTTCTGGGGCGGGGGGGGGAATGAGCAGTTCTTC.

The chain is built from TRBV5-1 and TRBJ1-5, with D perhaps TRBD1 (6 bases). CDR1 is SGHRS and CDR2 is YFSETQ in the germline V gene. The CDR3 is made up of 15 amino acids. Trimming pared 1 base from V and 7 bases from J, leaving 15 bases between. CDR3 in DNA: TGCGCCAGCAGCTTGTACGGGGGCGAGGGCCAGCCCCAGCATTTT. Translation gives CASSLYGGEGQPQHF.

The genes are TRBV6-1 and TRBJ2-2; D remains unclear. Germline lookup yields CDR1 MNHNS and CDR2 SASEGT. The CDR3 has 14 amino acids. V was cut by 1 base and J by 4 bases, with 7 bases left in between. The CDR3 is CASSEGGFTGELFF. The CDR3 DNA is TGTGCCAGCAGTGAAGGAGGATTCACCGGGGAGCTGTTTTTT.

The J gene is TRBJ1-1, the V gene TRBV6-5, with D possibly TRBD1 on 6 matching bases. The ends were cut back, 7 bases at V and 2 bases at J, with 11 bases in the middle. CDR1 MNHEY and CDR2 SVGAGI come from the germline V gene. CDR3 size: 13 residues. Here the CDR3 DNA reads TGTGCCAGCACCATGACAGGAAACACTGAAGCTTTCTTT. Its protein product is CASTMTGNTEAFF.

The chain recombines TRBV5-4 with TRBJ2-7; D is perhaps TRBD2 (7 bases). Germline V gives CDR1 SGHNT, CDR2 YYREEE (reference sequence). V was clipped by 3 bases and J by 2 bases, with 12 bases between them. The CDR3 runs to 14 residues. The CDR3 nucleotides read TGTGCCAGCAGCTGGGGGGGCAGGGCCTACGAGCAGTACTTC. It specifies CASSWGGRAYEQYF.

CDR3 region: CATSTTLLTGSYEQYF. The CDR3 region has the DNA TGTGCCACCAGCACCACGCTCCTCACAGGATCCTACGAGCAGTACTTC. This rearrangement joins TRBV15 to TRBJ2-7, with D possibly matching TRBD1 (5 bases). The length of the CDR3 is 16 residues. Trimming removed 4 bases at V and 1 base at J, with 17 bases between. Germline lookup yields CDR1 LNHNV and CDR2 YYDKDF (reference sequence).

The V call is TRBV13, the J call TRBJ2-7; no clear D gene. V lost 1 base, J lost 0 bases, and 10 bases lay in between. The length of the CDR3 is 15 residues. Germline V gene data show CDR1 as PRHDT and CDR2 as FYEKMQ (reference sequence). In DNA form, the CDR3 reads TGTGCCAGCAGCTTAGCCCTCGTGAGCTCCTACGAGCAGTACTTC. Encoded protein: CASSLALVSSYEQYF.

V usage is TRBV9 and J usage is TRBJ2-1, with 11 positions matching TRBD2. CDR3 length equals 16 residues. Germline CDR1 and CDR2: SGDLS and YYNGEE. V shed 4 bases and J 8 bases; nucleotides not matched to a gene: 11. The CDR3 nucleotides are TGTGCCAGCAGCCCCCCGACTAGCGGGACCAAGTATGAGCAGTTCTTC. It encodes CASSPPTSGTKYEQFF.

This chain connects TRBV9 to TRBJ2-7, with D perhaps given as TRBD1 or TRBD2 (5 bases each). CDR1 is SGDLS and CDR2 is YYNGEE in the germline V gene. This CDR3 is built from 15 residues. The ends were cut back, 0 bases at V and 3 bases at J, with 13 bases in the middle. The DNA of the CDR3 is TGTGCCAGCAGCGTAGGTCCGGGACCACACTACGAGCAGTACTTC. The encoded protein is CASSVGPGPHYEQYF. The full variable domain, with the rest looked up from reference TRBV9 and TRBJ2-7, is DSGVTQTPKHLITATGQRVTLRCSPRSGDLSVYWYQQSLDQGLQFLIQYYNGEERAKGNILERFSAQQFPDLHSELNLSSLELGDSALYFCASSVGPGPHYEQYFGPGTRLTVT.

V and J are TRBV7-2 and TRBJ1-1, with 9 bases that match TRBD1. The germline V gene encodes CDR1 SGHTA and CDR2 FQGNSA. After removal of 6 bases from V and 4 bases from J, the junction contained 9 bases not matched to a gene. The CDR3 covers 15 residues. CDR3: CASSQHLTGGTEAFF. CDR3 in DNA: TGTGCCAGCAGTCAACACTTGACAGGGGGCACTGAAGCTTTCTTT.

The gene calls are TRBV3-1 (or the pseudogene TRBV3-2) and TRBJ2-7; D is perhaps TRBD1 or TRBD2 (6 bases each). Trimming took off 4 bases at V and 1 base at J, with 14 bases between the two ends. CDR3 length: 15 residues. Germline V gives CDR1 LGHDT, CDR2 YNNKEL (reference sequence). The CDR3 loop is CASSPRGGRSYEQYF. CDR3 nucleotide sequence: TGTGCCAGCAGCCCACGAGGGGGGAGATCCTACGAGCAGTACTTC.

This rearrangement joins TRBV7-9 to TRBJ2-7; 8 bases match TRBD1. The CDR3 is 13 residues long. The V segment lost 6 bases and the J segment 2 bases; nucleotides outside the gene matches: 3. Germline CDR1 and CDR2: SEHNR and FQNEAQ (reference sequence). The CDR3: CASREGQAYEQYF. The CDR3 DNA follows: TGTGCCAGCAGAGAGGGACAGGCCTACGAGCAGTACTTC.

CDR3 DNA sequence: TGTGCCAGCAGCCTAAGATTAAGTGGAGACGAGCAGTACTTC. It codes for CASSLRLSGDEQYF. The chain joins TRBV9 to TRBJ2-7; no clear D gene. The V gene lost 4 bases and the J gene lost 5 bases, with 16 bases spanning the gap. This CDR3 contains 14 residues. CDR1 is SGDLS, CDR2 YYNGEE, per germline.

This clone showed up just a few times. The J gene is TRBJ2-1, the V gene TRBV6-5; tentatively, D is TRBD2 (5 bases). The CDR3 sequence is 12 residues long. The V end lost 8 bases, the J end lost 4 bases, and 9 bases lay between the germline ends. Germline V gene sequence: CDR1 MNHEY, CDR2 SVGAGI. The CDR3: CASGSGYNEQFF. CDR3 bases: TGTGCCAGCGGGTCGGGATACAATGAGCAGTTCTTC.

This clone was seen only once. The J gene is TRBJ2-1, the V gene TRBV4-1; TRBD1 is a possible D gene (5 bases). Deletions cut 0 bases from V and 4 bases from J, with 19 bases between. The germline V gene has CDR1 MGHRA and CDR2 YSYEKL. This CDR3 contains 18 residues. CDR3 in amino acids: CASSQESPTPPGYNEQFF. As DNA, the CDR3 is TGCGCCAGCAGCCAAGAGAGTCCGACCCCCCCAGGGTACAATGAGCAGTTCTTC.

V is TRBV15 and J is TRBJ2-7; the D gene is possibly TRBD2 (5 bases). Germline V gives CDR1 LNHNV, CDR2 YYDKDF (reference sequence). The CDR3 has 15 amino acids. The ends were cut back, 6 bases at V and 9 bases at J, with 24 bases in the middle. CDR3 bases: TGTGCCACCAGTAAGAGCCGTTCCGCCGAAAGCGGGCAGTACTTC. The encoded protein is CATSKSRSAESGQYF.

This clone was recorded only once. For the CDR3, the DNA is TGTGCCAGCAGCTCCACAGGGACGGCCGGGGAGCTGTTTTTT. This codes for CASSSTGTAGELFF. The gene calls are TRBV7-6 and TRBJ2-2, with a tentative D call TRBD1 (6 bases). The CDR3 totals 14 residues. The germline CDR1 and CDR2 sequences are SGHVS and FNYEAQ. V gave up 4 bases and J gave up 6 bases, with 12 bases separating them.

This clone was observed once. V and J are TRBV6-5 and TRBJ2-2; 9 positions agree with TRBD1. The V segment lost 5 bases and the J segment 6 bases; nucleotides outside the gene matches: 4. The germline V gene has CDR1 MNHEY and CDR2 SVGAGI. This CDR3 contains 14 residues. The CDR3: CASSIRDRAGELFF. The CDR3 DNA follows: TGTGCCAGCAGTATCCGGGACAGGGCCGGGGAGCTGTTTTTT.

The chain links TRBV10-3 to TRBJ1-5, with D possibly being TRBD1 (6 bases). The CDR3 sequence is 16 residues long. CDR1 ENHRY and CDR2 SYGVKD come from the germline V gene. Between the trimmed V and J ends, which lost 0 bases and 2 bases, there was a span of 11 bases. CDR3 sequence reads: CAISESIGGGNQPQHF. The CDR3 DNA sequence: TGTGCCATCAGTGAGTCTATAGGGGGGGGCAATCAGCCCCAGCATTTT.

The chain links TRBV27 to TRBJ2-1, with TRBD2 matching 14 bases. This CDR3 comprises 15 residues. Germline lookup yields CDR1 MNHEY and CDR2 SMNVEV (reference sequence). The trim removed 4 bases at V and 6 bases at J, leaving 2 bases unmatched. CDR3 nucleotides: TGTGCCAGCAGTTCGGGACTAGCGGGAGTCAATGAGCAGTTCTTC. Protein sequence: CASSSGLAGVNEQFF.

J is TRBJ1-1 and V is TRBV18, with D perhaps TRBD1 (5 bases). Between the trimmed V and J ends, which lost 1 base and 5 bases, there was a span of 23 bases. The CDR3 covers 18 residues. Germline V gene lookup returns CDR1 KGHSH and CDR2 LQKENI. The CDR3, as DNA: TGTGCCAGCTCACCACAGGAGGGGTTCGGGACCTTGGGGACTGAAGCTTTCTTT. Its translation: CASSPQEGFGTLGTEAFF.

This chain joins TRBV7-2 and TRBJ2-3; tentatively, D is TRBD2 (6 bases). This CDR3 spans 14 amino acids. The V and J ends lost 3 bases and 4 bases respectively, with 11 bases between them. Germline V gene sequence: CDR1 SGHTA, CDR2 FQGNSA. This chain's CDR3 is CASSLSGEPDTQYF. DNA of the CDR3: TGTGCCAGCAGCTTGTCGGGAGAACCAGATACGCAGTATTTT.

This rearrangement joins TRBV6-2 or TRBV6-3 to TRBJ2-2; D is undetermined. The CDR3 runs 13 residues. V was shortened by 4 bases and J by 4 bases, with 7 bases between the two germline ends. Germline CDR1 is MNHEY and CDR2 is SVGEGT. The CDR3 loop reads CASSSPPTGELFF. The DNA of the CDR3 is TGTGCCAGCAGTTCCCCCCCCACCGGGGAGCTGTTTTTT.

This clone was picked up a small number of times. The chain carries TRBV2 and TRBJ1-5; D is undetermined. The V gene lost 6 bases and the J gene lost 1 base, with 19 bases spanning the gap. The germline gives CDR1 SNHLY, CDR2 FYNNEI. CDR3 length equals 17 residues. The CDR3 DNA follows: TGTGCCAGCAGCGCACGGGAGAGGAAGCGGAGCAATCAGCCCCAGCATTTT. Translated: CASSARERKRSNQPQHF.

V gene TRBV28 combines with J gene TRBJ2-7; 8 bases map to TRBD1. CDR1 and CDR2 from the germline V gene are MDHEN and SYDVKM. The ends lost 6 bases at V and 5 bases at J; junction bases unmatched: 6. This CDR3 has 13 residues. CDR3 nucleotides: TGTGCCAGCAGAAATACGGACAGGGACGAGCAGTACTTC. This codes for CASRNTDRDEQYF.

The rearrangement joins TRBV10-3 to TRBJ2-7; D may be TRBD1 (5 bases). Trimming cost V 4 bases and J 1 base, with 17 bases left between them. Germline V gene lookup returns CDR1 ENHRY and CDR2 SYGVKD. The CDR3 has 16 residues. The CDR3 protein is CAISVSGTGTSYEQYF. As DNA, the CDR3 is TGTGCCATCAGTGTCTCGGGCACAGGTACTTCCTACGAGCAGTACTTC.